This T cell receptor (beta chain) was recorded in a study of blood T cell repertoires in COVID-19. Study at large: Acute-phase and convalescent COVID-19 samples originated in the United States, Italy and Spain. Nucleic acid was either cDNA or gDNA, and it came from T cells, B-cell-depleted T cells, or PBMCs.

Per the original data handling: Amplification of reference gene primers provided the estimated nucleated cell counts. TCRdb's copy holds only in-frame clones and misses some; the assay was immunoSEQ multiplex PCR. The DNA was the basis for D and trimming; V, J and clone size are from that table. The sample holds 100,000 or so clones; about nine tenths are singletons and the top ten take approximately 4.1%. Germline CDR1 reads SQVTM; CDR2 reads ANQGSEA. Trimming left V 8 bases short and J 3 bases short, with 13 bases between. CDR3 length equals 12 residues. What was sequenced was peripheral blood. The V and J genes are TRBV29-1 and TRBJ1-2; possible D gene TRBD1, 5 bases. The origin of this receptor is a woman aged 45 to 65 in a cohort sampled during active COVID-19. CDR3 sequence reads: CSFRRGDYGYTF. CDR3 in DNA: TGCAGCTTCCGACGGGGGGACTATGGCTACACCTTC.